At least ten counts were recorded for the clone carrying this TCR beta chain. What it recognizes is unknown. Time point here: newly diagnosed GD, antithyroid drugs for less than 3 months. PBMC RNA served as the TCR library source. The data were taken from a study of regulatory T cells in long-lasting Graves disease. Findings and caveats of the study: Accuracy was perhaps lowered by the small sample size. What was studied was peripheral blood only, and not thyroid tissue.

iRepertoire HTBI primers and Arm-PCR of CDR3 regions built TCR beta libraries. MiXCR, run by TCRdb on the multiplex PCR reads, gives a single entry per CDR3 protein. The repertoire holds over 300,000 distinct CDR3 sequences, with roughly a sixth as singletons. CDR3 length: 19 amino acids. Trimming cost V 0 bases and J 1 base; bases outside gene matches: 8. CDR1 and CDR2 from the germline V gene are LNHDA and SQIVND (reference sequence). This sequence originates from a female donor with Graves disease. Sequenced here: peripheral blood mononuclear cells (PBMCs), sampled at new diagnosis, from a patient treated with antithyroid drugs. The chain combines TRBV19 with TRBJ1-5, with 11 nucleotides matching TRBD1. This CDR3 is CASSIEGQGARMSNQPQHF. The CDR3, as DNA: TGTGCCAGTAGTATAGAAGGACAGGGGGCAAGAATGAGCAATCAGCCCCAGCATTTT. Based on the CDR3 plus reference TRBV19 and TRBJ1-5, the full variable domain is DGGITQSPKYLFRKEGQNVTLSCEQNLNHDAMYWYRQDPGQGLRLIYYSQIVNDFQKGDIAEGYSVSREKKESFPLTVTSAQKNPTAFYLCASSIEGQGARMSNQPQHFGDGTRLSIL.